The rows below give T cell receptor beta chains drawn from one sample of a study of shared clonotypes between healthy human individuals. Some clones are missing from TCRdb's copy, which holds only in-frame ones; the method was immunoSEQ multiplex PCR. The sample shows about 610,000 clones, 97% of them seen only once. The sequenced sample was naive CD4+ T cells sorted from blood. Receptors originate from a woman in her 30s in good health. Both conserved end residues are part of each CDR3. The order of the fields is CDR3 protein, CDR3 DNA, clone size, J gene, V gene, D gene. A D gene is named only where the DNA matches it firmly. Expanded clones get a size class; other rows say once, few or many, or leave the size out.

cdr3_aa: CASRSGTSRIGEQFF
cdr3_nt: TGCGCCAGCAGATCCGGGACTAGCCGAATAGGGGAGCAGTTCTTC
clone_size: -
j_call: TRBJ2-1
v_call: TRBV5-1
d_call: TRBD2

cdr3_aa: CASSRIFRTGQGVGYTF
cdr3_nt: TGTGCCAGCAGCCGAATTTTCAGGACGGGACAGGGGGTTGGCTACACCTTC
clone_size: once
j_call: TRBJ1-2
v_call: TRBV27
d_call: TRBD1

cdr3_aa: CASSNPELPRAGESEKLFF
cdr3_nt: TGTGCCAGTAGTAACCCGGAATTACCCAGGGCCGGGGAGAGTGAAAAACTGTTTTTT
clone_size: -
j_call: TRBJ1-4
v_call: TRBV19
d_call: -

cdr3_aa: CASSRARGDQPQHF
cdr3_nt: TGTGCCAGCTCACGGGCCAGGGGTGATCAGCCCCAGCATTTT
clone_size: -
j_call: TRBJ1-5
v_call: TRBV18
d_call: -

cdr3_aa: CASSLTRDRVGNQPQHF
cdr3_nt: TGTGCCAGCAGTTTAACCCGGGACAGGGTGGGCAATCAGCCCCAGCATTTT
clone_size: -
j_call: TRBJ1-5
v_call: TRBV2
d_call: TRBD1

cdr3_aa: CASRGLAGGPGQFF
cdr3_nt: TGTGCCAGCAGGGGACTAGCGGGAGGGCCGGGGCAGTTCTTC
clone_size: -
j_call: TRBJ2-1
v_call: TRBV2
d_call: TRBD2

cdr3_aa: CASSLGGSHQPQHF
cdr3_nt: TGTGCCAGCAGTTTGGGGGGATCCCACCAGCCCCAGCATTTT
clone_size: -
j_call: TRBJ1-5
v_call: TRBV28
d_call: -

cdr3_aa: CASSLSGRGYNEQFF
cdr3_nt: TGTGCCAGCAGTTTATCCGGGAGGGGCTACAATGAGCAGTTCTTC
clone_size: -
j_call: TRBJ2-1
v_call: TRBV28
d_call: TRBD2

cdr3_aa: CASIGGAGWNTEAFF
cdr3_nt: TGTGCCAGCATTGGAGGGGCAGGTTGGAACACTGAAGCTTTCTTT
clone_size: once
j_call: TRBJ1-1
v_call: TRBV7-9
d_call: -

cdr3_aa: CATSRGSGGDTQYF
cdr3_nt: TGTGCCACCAGCAGAGGTAGCGGGGGGGATACGCAGTATTTT
clone_size: -
j_call: TRBJ2-3
v_call: TRBV15
d_call: TRBD2

cdr3_aa: CASSLGGGETQYF
cdr3_nt: TGTGCCAGCAGCTTGGGTGGTGGGGAGACCCAGTACTTC
clone_size: -
j_call: TRBJ2-5
v_call: TRBV5-6
d_call: -

cdr3_aa: CASSQRGTTKGVETQYF
cdr3_nt: TGCGCCAGCAGCCAACGAGGGACTACCAAGGGGGTAGAGACCCAGTACTTC
clone_size: -
j_call: TRBJ2-5
v_call: TRBV4-1
d_call: -

cdr3_aa: CASSPPGPGIYEQYF
cdr3_nt: TGTGCCAGCTCACCACCGGGGCCGGGGATCTACGAGCAGTACTTC
clone_size: -
j_call: TRBJ2-7
v_call: TRBV18
d_call: -

cdr3_aa: CASSLKQGQNLLYEQYF
cdr3_nt: TGTGCCAGCAGCCTCAAGCAGGGACAGAACTTACTCTACGAGCAGTACTTC
clone_size: -
j_call: TRBJ2-7
v_call: TRBV11-2
d_call: TRBD1

cdr3_aa: CASSSGLAGVRETQYF
cdr3_nt: TGTGCCAGCAGCTCGGGACTAGCGGGAGTAAGGGAGACCCAGTACTTC
clone_size: once
j_call: TRBJ2-5
v_call: TRBV7-2
d_call: TRBD2

cdr3_aa: CASSHLTPSGRAYNEQFF
cdr3_nt: TGTGCCAGCAGCCATCTCACCCCTAGCGGGAGGGCGTACAATGAGCAGTTCTTC
clone_size: -
j_call: TRBJ2-1
v_call: TRBV4-2
d_call: TRBD2